Here is one T cell receptor (beta chain) with its context. Antigen: not known. This entry belongs to a study of graft-versus-host responses after intestinal transplantation. About the research overall: Uniformly, recipients were administered anti-thymocyte globulin induction with subsequent tacrolimus and steroids for two to three years.

Study-level points and caveats: Across patients carrying graft-donor T cell macrochimerism, allografts held high graft-versus-host to host-versus-graft clonal ratios. GvH clones occurred in recipient marrow; some first appeared in ileum or blood.

The CDR3 totals 16 residues. Germline V CDR1 and CDR2: SGHRS, YFSETQ. Trimming shortened V by 1 base and J by 0 bases, and 11 bases separated the two germline ends. Method: immunoSEQ multiplex PCR; TCRdb's copy keeps in-frame clones and lacks some. The table has over 70,000 clones, about 90% seen once. The sequence derives from a human donor who was the organ donor for an intestinal transplant. The gene calls are TRBV5-1 and TRBJ1-3; D gene unclear. The sequences come from unstimulated CD8+ T cells sorted from spleen or lymph node cells, collected before transplant. The CDR3 nucleotides read TGCGCCAGCAGCTTGTTGTGGCCGCTCTCTGGAAACACCATATATTTT. Amino acids: CASSLLWPLSGNTIYF. The complete variable domain, with remaining parts taken from reference TRBV5-1 and TRBJ1-3, reads KAGVTQTPRYLIKTRGQQVTLSCSPISGHRSVSWYQQTPGQGLQFLFEYFSETQRNKGNFPGRFSGRQFSNSRSEMNVSTLELGDSALYLCASSLLWPLSGNTIYFGEGSWLTVV.